The text below deals with one T cell receptor (beta chain). The specificity of this receptor is unknown. The sample holds no much larger clone one base away, and base qualities are not on file. This entry is derived from a study of blood T cell repertoires in COVID-19 (dated by TCRdb to 2020 to 2021). A note on the overall study: Samples from collaborators originated in the United States, Italy and Spain and spanned both the acute and convalescent phases of COVID-19. The prospective study material was composed of cDNA or gDNA derived from T cells, B-cell-depleted T cells, or PBMCs. The dataset comprised deeply sampled blood TCRbeta repertoires from subjects exposed to, actively infected with, or recovered from COVID-19. The repertoires were made available in a free public database intended to serve as a resource for research on the immune response to SARS-CoV-2. The samples were drawn from two sources: the first 160 participants of the ongoing ImmuneRACE study, and 1,254 subjects contributed by 6 global collaborators. Nearly every sample came with metadata listing a de-identified subject ID, COVID-19 status, age in years and sex. Where HLA class I and class II types were available, the types were taken from metadata supplied by the sample provider, not from assay-based typing.

The immunoSEQ Assay, a bias-controlled multiplex PCR, was used to amplify TCRbeta CDR3 regions from genomic DNA. Concerning the study's data processing: The number of nucleated cells in each sample was estimated by amplification of reference gene primers within the assay. Sequence reads were collapsed and filtered to measure the absolute abundance of every unique TCRbeta CDR3 rearrangement. Productive Simpson clonality was computed per sample as the square root of Simpson's diversity index over productive rearrangements. TCRdb mirrors the immuneACCESS table, restricted to in-frame sequences. Some clones are absent from its copies; in checked studies, under half trace to an unresolved V gene, and the reason for the others is unknown. For V, J and clone size, that table is used; D and trimming come from the DNA. In all, the sample holds under 75,000 clones, and 72% of those were seen once. The ten largest clones represent approximately 4.8% of the sample.

One collaborating source in Seattle enrolled patients during active infection and followed them longitudinally through the course of disease. The collaborating institutions used their own protocols to collect whole blood in K2EDTA tubes. For TCRbeta analysis, collaborators shipped samples as frozen whole blood, isolated PBMCs, or DNA extracted from either of those sample types. What the study reported, not specific to this receptor: Clinical and demographic metadata were provided uncurated, with the amount varying by source and participant.

Source material: peripheral blood. This sequence originates from a woman in her 70s with COVID-19, enrolled during active disease.

The CDR3 reads CASSFLLIAGLRDNEQFF. The DNA reads as follows: TGTGCCAGCAGCTTCCTCCTCATCGCGGGACTTCGGGACAATGAGCAGTTCTTC. Rearrangement joined TRBV11-2 to TRBJ2-1, and possibly TRBD2, on 6 matching bases. CDR1 is given as SGHAT and CDR2 as FQNNGV, both from the germline V gene. The trim is 3 bases for V and 5 bases for J, with a gap of 23 bases between the germline ends. The CDR3 runs 18 amino acids, cysteine and phenylalanine included. Only the CDR3 region is kept as DNA, spanning 54 bases read in frame from base 1.